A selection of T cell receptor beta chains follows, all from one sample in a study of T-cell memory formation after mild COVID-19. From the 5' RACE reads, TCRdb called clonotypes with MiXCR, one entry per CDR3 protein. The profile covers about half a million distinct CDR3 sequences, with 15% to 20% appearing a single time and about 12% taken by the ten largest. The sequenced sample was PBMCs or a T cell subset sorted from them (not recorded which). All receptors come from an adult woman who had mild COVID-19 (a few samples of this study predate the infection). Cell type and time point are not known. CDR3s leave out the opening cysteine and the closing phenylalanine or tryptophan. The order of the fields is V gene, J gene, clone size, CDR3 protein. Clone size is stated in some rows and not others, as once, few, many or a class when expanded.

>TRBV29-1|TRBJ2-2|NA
SVTSGPNTGELF
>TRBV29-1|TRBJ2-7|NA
SVGSSYEQY
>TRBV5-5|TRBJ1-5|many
ASSLPGGLQH
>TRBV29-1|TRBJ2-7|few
SVSGPVHYEQY
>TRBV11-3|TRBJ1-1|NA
ASSFSQPNTEAF
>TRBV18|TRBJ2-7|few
ASSRDTFYEQY
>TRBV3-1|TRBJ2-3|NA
ASSQESASGAVDTQY
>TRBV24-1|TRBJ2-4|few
ATSGQGNIQY
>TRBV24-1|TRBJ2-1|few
ATSSGGLGNEQF
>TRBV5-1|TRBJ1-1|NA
ASSLPGQGGAF
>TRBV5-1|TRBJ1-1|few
ASSLLSTRLMNTEAF
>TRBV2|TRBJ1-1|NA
ASSEVREGRGAF
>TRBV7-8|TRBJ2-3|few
ASSPRPTDTQY
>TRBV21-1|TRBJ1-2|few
ASSKGSGKTNYGYT
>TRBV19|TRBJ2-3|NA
ASSMGGGGPDTQY
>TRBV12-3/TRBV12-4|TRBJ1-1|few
ASSKRGTLTNTEAF
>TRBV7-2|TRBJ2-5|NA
ASSLVYSGGHQETQY
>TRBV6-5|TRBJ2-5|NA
ASSYLGAETQY
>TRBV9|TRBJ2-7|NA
ASSVERPYEQY
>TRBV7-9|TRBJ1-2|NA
ASSLALRTGVYGYT
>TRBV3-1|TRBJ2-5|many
ASSQVGETQY
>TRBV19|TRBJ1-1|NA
ASSITHWGGTEAF
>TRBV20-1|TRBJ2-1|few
SARGPGGTHNEQF
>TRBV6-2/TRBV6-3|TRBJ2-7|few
ASSPRLEVGEQY
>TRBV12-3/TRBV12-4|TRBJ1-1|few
ASSLADRARKAF
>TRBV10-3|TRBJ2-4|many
AISESGGTTVAKNIQY
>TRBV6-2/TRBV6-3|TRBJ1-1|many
ASSYTHSNTEAF
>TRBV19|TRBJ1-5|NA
ASSIGLHQAQH
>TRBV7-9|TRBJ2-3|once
ASSLQITGGADTQY
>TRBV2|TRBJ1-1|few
ATKRARNTEAF
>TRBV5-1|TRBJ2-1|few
ASSSLPGGPVVSYNEQF
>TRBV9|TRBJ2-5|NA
ASSVGWTVQETQY